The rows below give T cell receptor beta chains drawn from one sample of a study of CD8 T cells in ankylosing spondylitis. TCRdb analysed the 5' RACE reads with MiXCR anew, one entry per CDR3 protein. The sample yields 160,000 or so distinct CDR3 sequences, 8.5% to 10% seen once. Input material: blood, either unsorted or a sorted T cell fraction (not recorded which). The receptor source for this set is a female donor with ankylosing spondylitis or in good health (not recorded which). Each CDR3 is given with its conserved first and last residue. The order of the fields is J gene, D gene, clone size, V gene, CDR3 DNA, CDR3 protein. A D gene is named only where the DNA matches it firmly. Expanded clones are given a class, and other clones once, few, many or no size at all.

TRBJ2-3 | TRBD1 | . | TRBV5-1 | TGCGCCAGCAGCTCCCTGTACACAGGGGGTAGCACAGATACGCAGTATTTT | CASSSLYTGGSTDTQYF
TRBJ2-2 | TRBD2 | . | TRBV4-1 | TGCGCCAGCAGCCAAGACGTAGCGGGAAGGGTAACCGGGGAGCTGTTTTTT | CASSQDVAGRVTGELFF
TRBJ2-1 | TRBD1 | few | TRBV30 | TGTGCCTGGAGTAATGGACAGGGGCAACTCATTCTCTCCTACAATGAGCAGTTCTTC | CAWSNGQGQLILSYNEQFF
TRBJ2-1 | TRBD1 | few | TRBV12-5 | TGTGCTAGTGGGGATGACAGGGGGCTAAATAATGAGCAGTTCTTC | CASGDDRGLNNEQFF
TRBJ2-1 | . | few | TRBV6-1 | TGTGCCAGCAGTGGTAGCGGCCTCAAGGGCGGTGAGCAGTTCTTC | CASSGSGLKGGEQFF
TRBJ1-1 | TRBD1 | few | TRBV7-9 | TGTGCCAGCACCCCCGACAGGGGAGGTCACACTGAAGCTTTCTTT | CASTPDRGGHTEAFF
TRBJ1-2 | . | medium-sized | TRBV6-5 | TGTGCCAGCAGTTACTCCACAGGGACGGTGGGTGGCTACACCTTC | CASSYSTGTVGGYTF
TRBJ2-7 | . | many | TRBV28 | TGTGCCAGCAGTTTTGGTTCTGTGTACGAGCAGTACTTC | CASSFGSVYEQYF
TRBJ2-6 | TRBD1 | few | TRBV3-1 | TGTGCCAGCAGCACCCTCAGGGGGCTGGGGGCCAACGTCCTGACTTTC | CASSTLRGLGANVLTF
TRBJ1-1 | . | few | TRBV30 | TGTGCCTGGAGTGAAGGGGAAGTCATCACGTACACTGAAGCTTTCTTT | CAWSEGEVITYTEAFF
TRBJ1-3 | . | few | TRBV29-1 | TGCAGCGTTCTAGAAGTGACCGTTTCTGGAAACACCATATATTTT | CSVLEVTVSGNTIYF
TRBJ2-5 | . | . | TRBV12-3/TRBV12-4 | TGTGCCAGCAGCTTAAAGGGGGAGACCCAGTACTTC | CASSLKGETQYF
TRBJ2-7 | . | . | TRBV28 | TGTGCCAGCAGTTTAATACAGGGCGACGAGCAGTACTTC | CASSLIQGDEQYF
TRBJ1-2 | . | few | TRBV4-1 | TGCGCCAGCAGCCAAACCCCCCGGGACCTGGGTCTATATGGCTACACCTTC | CASSQTPRDLGLYGYTF
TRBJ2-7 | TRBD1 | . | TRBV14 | TGTGCCAGCAGCCCAACGACAGGGGCCTACGAGCAGTACTTC | CASSPTTGAYEQYF
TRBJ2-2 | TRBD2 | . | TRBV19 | TGTGCCAGTAGTCCCCCGGCGGGAGCCACCGGGGAGCTGTTTTTT | CASSPPAGATGELFF
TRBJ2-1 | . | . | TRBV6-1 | TGTGCCAGCAGCCCCTGGGGGGATAATGAGCAGTTCTTC | CASSPWGDNEQFF
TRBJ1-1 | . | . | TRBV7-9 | TGTGCCAGCAGCATCAAGGGGTGGGACATGAACACTGAAGCTTTCTTT | CASSIKGWDMNTEAFF
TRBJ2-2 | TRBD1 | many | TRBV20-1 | TGCAGTGCCGTCGACAGGGGGCAGATCACCGGGGAGCTGTTTTTT | CSAVDRGQITGELFF
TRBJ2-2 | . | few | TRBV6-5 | TGTGCCAGCAGTTACCTAGAAACGAACACCGGGGAGCTGTTTTTT | CASSYLETNTGELFF
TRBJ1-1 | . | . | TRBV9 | TGTGCCAGCAGCGTATCCGTCTTGGGGGGGGACACTGAAGCTTTCTTT | CASSVSVLGGDTEAFF
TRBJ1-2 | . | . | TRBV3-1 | TGTGCCAGCAGCCCCAGGGCGGGGGGAAACTATGGCTACACCTTC | CASSPRAGGNYGYTF
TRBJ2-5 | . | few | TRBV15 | TGTGCCACCAGCAGAGATCGAGCGGCTCAAGAGACCCAGTACTTC | CATSRDRAAQETQYF
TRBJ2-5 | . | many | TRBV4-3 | TGCGCCAGCAGCCAAGTCCAGAACAGGGGAGGAGAGACCCAGTACTTC | CASSQVQNRGGETQYF
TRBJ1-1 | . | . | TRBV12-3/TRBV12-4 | TGTGCCAGCAGTTTTTCCCTTTTT | CASSFSLF
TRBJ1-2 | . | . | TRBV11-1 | TGTGCCAGCAGTAGACAGAACTATGGCTACACCTTC | CASSRQNYGYTF
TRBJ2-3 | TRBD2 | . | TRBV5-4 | TGTGCCAGCAGCCCGGGACTACGGGGCAGCACAGATACGCAGTATTTT | CASSPGLRGSTDTQYF
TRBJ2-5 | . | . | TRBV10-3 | TGTGCCATCAGTGAGTCGAGGTCTGTAGGGGGAGAGACCCAGTACTTC | CAISESRSVGGETQYF
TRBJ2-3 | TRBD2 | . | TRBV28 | TGTGCCAGCAGACGAACCGCCCTGAGCGGGGCCACAGATACGCAGTATTTT | CASRRTALSGATDTQYF
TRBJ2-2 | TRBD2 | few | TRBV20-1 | TGCAGTGCTAGAGATGAGGCTAGCGGGATGCGGGAGCTGTTTTTT | CSARDEASGMRELFF
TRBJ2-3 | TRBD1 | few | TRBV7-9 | TGTGCCAGCAGCTTAGAACTACGGACAGGGGCACGAGATACGCAGTATTTT | CASSLELRTGARDTQYF
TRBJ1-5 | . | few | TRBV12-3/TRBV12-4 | TGTGCCAGCAGTTTAGGTGCGGAGTATCAGCCCCAGCATTTT | CASSLGAEYQPQHF
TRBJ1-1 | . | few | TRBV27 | TGTGCCAGCAGCCCGGTGGGGGGCGGCACTGAAGCTTTCTTT | CASSPVGGGTEAFF
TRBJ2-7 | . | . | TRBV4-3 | TGCGCCAGCAGCCAAGCCCCTAGCTCCCCTCACTACGAGCAGTACTTC | CASSQAPSSPHYEQYF
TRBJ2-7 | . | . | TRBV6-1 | TGTGCCAGCAGTGAAGTTACCGGGGAGCATTACTTC | CASSEVTGEHYF
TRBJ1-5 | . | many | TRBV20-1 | TGCAGTGCTACGGGACAAAGCAATCAGCCCCAGCATTTT | CSATGQSNQPQHF
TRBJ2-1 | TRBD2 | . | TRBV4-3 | TGCGCCAGCAGCGGGACTAGAAGACACAATGAGCAGTTCTTC | CASSGTRRHNEQFF